This T cell receptor beta chain was recovered during a study of CD8 T cells in ankylosing spondylitis. Study conclusions and caveats: Clones tied to disease were said to be significantly enriched in matched ankylosing spondylitis synovial fluid. In reactive arthritis synovial fluid and blood, some motif variants had been reported before. The study identified a TCR beta motif of several highly homologous variants that appeared characteristic of ankylosing spondylitis blood.

To note about this clonotype: Antigen unknown.

By quantitative 5'-RACE with molecular barcodes, the TCR beta libraries were made. From the 5' RACE reads, TCRdb called clonotypes with MiXCR, one entry per CDR3 protein. The sample has about 52,000 distinct CDR3 sequences, about 7% seen once. Germline V CDR1 and CDR2: ENHRY, SYGVKD. V shed 0 bases and J shed 8 bases, with 14 bases lying between them. The CDR3 loop spans 15 amino acids. The origin of this receptor is a female donor with ankylosing spondylitis or in good health (not recorded which). The sequencing sample was made of blood, either unsorted or a sorted T cell fraction (not recorded which). This sequence joins TRBV10-3 and TRBJ2-1; D remains ambiguous. The DNA for the CDR3 is TGTGCCATCAGTGAGTCGAATCCGGTATGGTATGAGCAGTTCTTC. It yields the protein CAISESNPVWYEQFF.